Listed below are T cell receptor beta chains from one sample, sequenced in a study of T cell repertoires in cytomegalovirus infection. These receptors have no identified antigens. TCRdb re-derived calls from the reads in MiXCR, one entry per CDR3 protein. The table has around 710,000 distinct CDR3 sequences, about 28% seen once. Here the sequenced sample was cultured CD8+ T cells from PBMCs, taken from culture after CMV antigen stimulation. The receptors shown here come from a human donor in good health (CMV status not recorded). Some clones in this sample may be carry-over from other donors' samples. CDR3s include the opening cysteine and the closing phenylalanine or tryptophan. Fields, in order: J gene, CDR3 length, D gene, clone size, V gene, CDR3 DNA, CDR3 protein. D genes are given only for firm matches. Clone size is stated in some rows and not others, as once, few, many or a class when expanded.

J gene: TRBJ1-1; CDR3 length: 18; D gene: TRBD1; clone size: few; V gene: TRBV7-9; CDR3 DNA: TGTGCCAGCAGCTGCCGAGGGCAGGGGGTTGAGGGGTGCGCTGAAGCTTTCTTT; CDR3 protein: CASSCRGQGVEGCAEAFF
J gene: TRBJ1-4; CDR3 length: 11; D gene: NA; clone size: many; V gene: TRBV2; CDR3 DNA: TGTGCCAGCAGTGGGGATGAAAAACTGTTTTTT; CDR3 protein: CASSGDEKLFF
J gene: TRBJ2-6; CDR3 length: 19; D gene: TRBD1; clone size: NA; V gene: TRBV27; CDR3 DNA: TGTGCCAGCAGTTTATATCGACAGGGGGGCTACTCTGGGGCCAACGTCCTGACTTTC; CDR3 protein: CASSLYRQGGYSGANVLTF
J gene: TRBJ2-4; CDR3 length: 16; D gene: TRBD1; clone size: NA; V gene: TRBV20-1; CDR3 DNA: TGCAGTGCTAGAAAGGACAGGGGGCGAGGTAAAAACATTCAGTACTTC; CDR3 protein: CSARKDRGRGKNIQYF
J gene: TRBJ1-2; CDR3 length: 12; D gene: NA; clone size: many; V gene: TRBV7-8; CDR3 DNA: TGTGCCAGCAGTTCTGGGGGTCGAGGCTACACCTTC; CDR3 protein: CASSSGGRGYTF
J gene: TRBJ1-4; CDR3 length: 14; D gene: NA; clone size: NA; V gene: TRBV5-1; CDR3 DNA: TGCGCCAGCAGCGAGAGCTGGGGGGGTGAAAAACTGTTTTTT; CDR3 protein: CASSESWGGEKLFF
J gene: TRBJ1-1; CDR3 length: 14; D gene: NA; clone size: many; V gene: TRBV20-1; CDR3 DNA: TGCAGTGCTAGACGCGGGCCCGGGCACACTGAAGCTTTCTTT; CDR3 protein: CSARRGPGHTEAFF
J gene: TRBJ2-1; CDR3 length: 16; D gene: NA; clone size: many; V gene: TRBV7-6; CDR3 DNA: TGTGCCAGCAGCTTAGAAGGTCCTTCCTCCTACAATGAGCAGTTCTTC; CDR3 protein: CASSLEGPSSYNEQFF
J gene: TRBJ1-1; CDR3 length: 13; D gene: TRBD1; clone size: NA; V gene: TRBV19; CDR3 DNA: TGTGCCAGTAGTACCACAGGGGTCACTGAAGCTTTCTTT; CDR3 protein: CASSTTGVTEAFF
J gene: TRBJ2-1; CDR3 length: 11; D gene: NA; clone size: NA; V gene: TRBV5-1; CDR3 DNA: TGCGCCAGCAGGAGAAGTCATGAGCAGTTCTTC; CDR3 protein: CASRRSHEQFF
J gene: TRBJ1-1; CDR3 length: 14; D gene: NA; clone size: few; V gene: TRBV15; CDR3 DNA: TGTGCCACCAGCAGAGAGATCGGGTCCACTGAAGCTTTCTTT; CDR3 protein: CATSREIGSTEAFF
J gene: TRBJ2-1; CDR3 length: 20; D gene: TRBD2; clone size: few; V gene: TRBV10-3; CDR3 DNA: TGTGCCATCAGCGTTAATCCCGGGACTAGCGGGGGGGCTTTCTACAATGAGCAGTTCTTC; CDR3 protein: CAISVNPGTSGGAFYNEQFF
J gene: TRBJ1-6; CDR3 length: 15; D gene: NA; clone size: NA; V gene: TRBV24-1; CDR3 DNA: TGTGCCACCAGTGATTCGACTCGGGGAGGATCACCCCTCCACTTT; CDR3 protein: CATSDSTRGGSPLHF
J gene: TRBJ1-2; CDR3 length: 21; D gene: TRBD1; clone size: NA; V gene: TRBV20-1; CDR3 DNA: TGCAGTGCCAACACACGGGACAGCAAATACCCCTCTTGGACGCTTAACTATGGCTACACCTTC; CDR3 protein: CSANTRDSKYPSWTLNYGYTF
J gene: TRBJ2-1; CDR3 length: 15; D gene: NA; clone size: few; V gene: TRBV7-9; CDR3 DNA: TGTGCCAGCAGCTCGGACACTCGCTCCTACAATGAGCAGTTCTTC; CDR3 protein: CASSSDTRSYNEQFF
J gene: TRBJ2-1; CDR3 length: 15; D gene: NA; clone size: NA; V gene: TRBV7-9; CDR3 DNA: TGTGCCAGCAGCTCGGCAGGAGAGCCATACAATGAGCAGTTCTTC; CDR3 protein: CASSSAGEPYNEQFF
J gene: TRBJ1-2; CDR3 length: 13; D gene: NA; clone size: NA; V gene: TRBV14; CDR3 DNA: TGTGCCAGCAGCGTTACAGGGCGTCTGGGCTACACCTTC; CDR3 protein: CASSVTGRLGYTF
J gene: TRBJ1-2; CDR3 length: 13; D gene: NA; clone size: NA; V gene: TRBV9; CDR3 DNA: TGTGCCAGCAGCGTATCGGACGACTATGGCTACACCTTC; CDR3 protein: CASSVSDDYGYTF
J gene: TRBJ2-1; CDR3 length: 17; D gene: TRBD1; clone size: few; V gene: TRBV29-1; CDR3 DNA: TGCAGCGTTGAAGATGTTACAGGGGGCTGGTCCTACAATGAGCAGTTCTTC; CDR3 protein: CSVEDVTGGWSYNEQFF
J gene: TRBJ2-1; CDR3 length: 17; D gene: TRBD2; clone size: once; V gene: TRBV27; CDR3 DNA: TGTGCCAGCAGTCGTACATCCGGGCGGGGGATAGTCGATGAGCAGTTCTTC; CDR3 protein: CASSRTSGRGIVDEQFF
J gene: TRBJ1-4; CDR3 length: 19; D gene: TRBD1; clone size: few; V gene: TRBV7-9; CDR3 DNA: TGTGCCAGCAGCTTAGGCCCCCGGGACAGGGTCCTTGGGGGAGAAAAACTGTTTTTT; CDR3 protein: CASSLGPRDRVLGGEKLFF
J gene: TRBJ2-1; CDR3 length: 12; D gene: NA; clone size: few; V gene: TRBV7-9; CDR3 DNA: TGTGCCAGCAGCTTACCCGAAAGTGAGCAGTTCTTC; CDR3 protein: CASSLPESEQFF
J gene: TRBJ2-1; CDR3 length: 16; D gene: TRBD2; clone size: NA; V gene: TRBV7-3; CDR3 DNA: TGTGCCAGCAGTCCTGTCGGGGGGGGGGCGTACAATGAGCAGTTCTTC; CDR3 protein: CASSPVGGGAYNEQFF
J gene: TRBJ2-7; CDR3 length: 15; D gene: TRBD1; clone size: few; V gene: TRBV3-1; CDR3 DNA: TGTGCCAGCAGCCTCTTGGACAGGGGGCCGTACGAGCAGTACTTC; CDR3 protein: CASSLLDRGPYEQYF
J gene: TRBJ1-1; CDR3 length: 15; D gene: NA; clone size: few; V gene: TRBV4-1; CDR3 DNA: TGCGCCAGCAGCCGCACCCCGGGAACAAACACTGAAGCTTTCTTT; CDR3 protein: CASSRTPGTNTEAFF
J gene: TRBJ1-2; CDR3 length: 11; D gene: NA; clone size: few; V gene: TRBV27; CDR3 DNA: TGTGCCAGCAGCTCAGGGGTCGGCTACACCTTC; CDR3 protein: CASSSGVGYTF
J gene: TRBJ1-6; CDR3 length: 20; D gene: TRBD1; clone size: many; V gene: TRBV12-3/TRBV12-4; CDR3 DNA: TGTGCCAGCAGGTTGATAACCGGGACAGACGAGAGCTCCTATAATTCACCCCTCCACTTT; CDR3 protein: CASRLITGTDESSYNSPLHF
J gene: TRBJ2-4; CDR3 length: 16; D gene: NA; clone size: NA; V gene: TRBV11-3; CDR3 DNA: TGTGCCGTACCTGTAAAGGGGGGACTAGCCAAAAACATTCAGTACTTC; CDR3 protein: CAVPVKGGLAKNIQYF
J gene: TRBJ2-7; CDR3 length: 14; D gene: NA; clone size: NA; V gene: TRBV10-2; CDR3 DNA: TGCGCCAGCAGTGAGGGGTATCGAGTGGGCGAGCAGTACTTC; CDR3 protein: CASSEGYRVGEQYF
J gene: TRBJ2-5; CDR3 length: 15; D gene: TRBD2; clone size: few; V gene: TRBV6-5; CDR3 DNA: TGTGCCAGCAGTTACTTAGCGGGGCTCCAAGAGACCCAGTACTTC; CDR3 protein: CASSYLAGLQETQYF
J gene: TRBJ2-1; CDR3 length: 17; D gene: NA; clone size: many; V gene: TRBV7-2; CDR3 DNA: TGTGCCAGCACCCCGCTTCCCGGAATAACATCCTACAATGAGCAGTTCTTC; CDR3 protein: CASTPLPGITSYNEQFF
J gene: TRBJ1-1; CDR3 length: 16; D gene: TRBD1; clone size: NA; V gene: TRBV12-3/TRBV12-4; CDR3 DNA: TGTGCCAGCAGTCCAAAAGGCCGGGACAGGGGCACTGAAGCTTTCTTT; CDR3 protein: CASSPKGRDRGTEAFF
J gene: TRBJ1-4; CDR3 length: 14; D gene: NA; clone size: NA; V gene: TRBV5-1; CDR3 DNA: TGCGCCAGCAGCTTGCGGACCCCCAACGGGGGACTGTTTTTT; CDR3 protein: CASSLRTPNGGLFF
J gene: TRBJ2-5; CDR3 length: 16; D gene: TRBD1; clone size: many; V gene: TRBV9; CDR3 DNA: TGTGCCAGCAGCGTAGAGGTAGGGGGCCTCCAAGAGACCCAGTACTTC; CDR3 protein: CASSVEVGGLQETQYF
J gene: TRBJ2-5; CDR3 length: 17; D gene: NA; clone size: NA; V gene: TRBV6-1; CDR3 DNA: TGTGCCAGCAGTGAACTTTCACGCGACTCTGTCCAAGAGACCCAGTACTTC; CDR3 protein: CASSELSRDSVQETQYF
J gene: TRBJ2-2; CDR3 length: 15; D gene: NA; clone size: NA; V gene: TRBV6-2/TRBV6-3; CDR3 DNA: TGTGCCAGCAGCTACTTCCGGGATAACACCGGGGAGCTGTTTTTT; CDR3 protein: CASSYFRDNTGELFF
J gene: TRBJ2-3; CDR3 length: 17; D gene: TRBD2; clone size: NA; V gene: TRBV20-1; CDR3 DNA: TGCAGTGCTAGAGATGTGGGGACTAGCGGGGGTGGAGATACGCAGTATTTT; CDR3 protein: CSARDVGTSGGGDTQYF
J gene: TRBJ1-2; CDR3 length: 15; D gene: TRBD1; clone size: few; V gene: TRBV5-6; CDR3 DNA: TGTGCCAGCAGCGTGACAGGGGCACCGAACTATGGCTACACCTTC; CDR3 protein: CASSVTGAPNYGYTF